This is a list of T cell receptor beta chains from one sample in a study of lymphopenia after photon versus proton radiotherapy. Data came from immunoSEQ multiplex PCR; TCRdb stores just in-frame clones and leaves some out. This repertoire shows some 70,000 clones, 85% to 90% found once; its top ten account for under 14%. The source material was peripheral blood, sampled from a patient treated with proton-based radiotherapy. These receptors were obtained from an elderly man with esophageal cancer. Each CDR3 is given with its conserved first and last residue. A D gene is named only where the DNA matches it firmly. Expanded clones are given a class, and other clones once, few, many or no size at all.

-	TRBV14	-	TRBJ2-2	TGTGCCAGCAGGCGGAGCGGGCAAAAAACCGGGGAGCTGTTTTTT	CASRRSGQKTGELFF
-	TRBV7-2	-	TRBJ2-3	TGTGCCAGCAGCTCCCTCACAGATACGCAGTATTTT	CASSSLTDTQYF
once	TRBV7-6	-	TRBJ1-2	TGTGCCAGCAGCTTAGTAGCAGGGGTCGGGTTGGACTATGGCTACACCTTC	CASSLVAGVGLDYGYTF
-	TRBV7-2	-	TRBJ2-7	TGTGCCAGCAGCTTAGTGGCCTACGAGCAGTACTTC	CASSLVAYEQYF
-	TRBV5-1	-	TRBJ2-7	TGCGCCAGCAGCTTGACAGGGCCCACCTACGAGCAGTACTTC	CASSLTGPTYEQYF
-	TRBV7-9	-	TRBJ1-6	TGTGCCATAAGTTCTGTAACAGATAATTCACCCCTCCACTTT	CAISSVTDNSPLHF
few	TRBV2	TRBD2	TRBJ2-5	TGTGCCAGCAGCGCGCGGGGAGGGGAGACCCAGTACTTC	CASSARGGETQYF
-	TRBV4-3	TRBD1	TRBJ1-6	TGCGCCAGCAGCCAGGGTTGGACAGGGCCAGATTCACCCCTCCACTTT	CASSQGWTGPDSPLHF
-	TRBV29-1	-	TRBJ1-3	TGCAGCGTGCGGGAGACCAGCGGAAACACCATATATTTT	CSVRETSGNTIYF
-	TRBV7-9	-	TRBJ2-3	TGTGCCAGCAGCTTTCGGGCAGCCACCACAGATACGCAGTATTTT	CASSFRAATTDTQYF
-	TRBV6-5	-	TRBJ1-1	TGTGCCAGCAGCTATACAGGGTTGCCTGAAGCTTTCTTT	CASSYTGLPEAFF
-	TRBV4-1	-	TRBJ1-2	TGCGCCAGCAGCCAAGAAACCCACCTTGTCTTCTATGGCTACACCTTC	CASSQETHLVFYGYTF
-	TRBV6-6	-	TRBJ2-7	TGTGCCAGCAGTCGGACGAACTACGAGCAGTACTTC	CASSRTNYEQYF
-	TRBV29-1	TRBD2	TRBJ2-5	TGCAGCGCCGGACTAGCCCGAGAGACCCAGTACTTC	CSAGLARETQYF
once	TRBV7-2	TRBD2	TRBJ2-1	TGTGCCAGCAGCTCGGGACTAGATCGCTCCTACAATGAGCAGTTCTTC	CASSSGLDRSYNEQFF
-	TRBV19	TRBD2	TRBJ2-2	TGTGCTAGTGGGTCAGCGGGAGGCACCGGGGAGCTGTTTTTT	CASGSAGGTGELFF
few	TRBV4-3	-	TRBJ1-5	TGCGCCAGCAGCCAAGGGGGTTTTGGACCGGGCAATCAGCCCCAGCATTTT	CASSQGGFGPGNQPQHF
-	TRBV6-1	TRBD1	TRBJ2-2	TGTGCCAGCAGATGGGGACAGGGCAACACCGGGGAGCTGTTTTTT	CASRWGQGNTGELFF
-	TRBV7-2	-	TRBJ2-5	TGTGCCAGCAGCTTAGAGCGGCTCCAAGAGACCCAGTACTTC	CASSLERLQETQYF